Sequencing of this T cell receptor beta chain was carried out in a study of PD-L1 blockade in urothelial cancer. Study-wide background: When patients started atezolizumab in the mid-2010s, it was given at 1,200 mg intravenously every 3 weeks. Reported median T cell count for blood samples was 120,000 to 150,000.

This CDR3 has 15 residues. The J segment lost 7 bases and the V segment lost 5 bases, leaving 5 bases of the junction unmatched. The germline gives CDR1 MDHEN, CDR2 SYDVKM. Libraries were prepared by immunoSEQ multiplex PCR; TCRdb keeps only in-frame clonotypes and omits some of them. The data contain about 80,000 clones, roughly 90% of them seen just once; the ten biggest clones take up 5% to 7%. This chain links TRBV28 with TRBJ2-1; 13 bases fit TRBD2. The source was PBMCs, collected around atezolizumab (anti-PD-L1) treatment. The sequence was collected from a woman aged 70-85 years with urothelial cancer. CDR3 loop: CASSGLAGVRNEQFF. CDR3 in DNA: TGTGCCAGCAGTGGACTAGCGGGAGTACGAAATGAGCAGTTCTTC.